What follows are 8 T cell receptor beta chains derived from one specimen sequenced in a study of CD8 T cells in Susac syndrome. With random hexamers, about 0.45 to 1 ug RNA was reverse transcribed. Each CDR3 protein gets one entry after TCRdb re-called the immunoSEQ multiplex PCR reads with MiXCR. Of a few hundred thousand distinct CDR3 sequences in the sample, roughly nine tenths were seen once. The sequenced sample was CD8+ T cells from PBMCs. These receptors all come from a human donor with multiple sclerosis.

The J gene is TRBJ2-3, the V gene TRBV5-1; possibly TRBD1 or TRBD2 for D (7 bases each). Trimming shortened V by 0 bases and J by 6 bases, and 14 bases separated the two germline ends. Germline V gene lookup returns CDR1 SGHRS and CDR2 YFSETQ. The CDR3 length is 15 residues. CDR3 amino acids: CASSLGQGGADTQYF. The CDR3 DNA reads TGCGCCAGCAGCTTGGGACAGGGAGGGGCGGATACGCAGTATTTT.

The chain carries TRBV6-5 and TRBJ2-2, with 8 bases fitting TRBD2. Germline loops: CDR1 MNHEY, CDR2 SVGAGI. CDR3 length: 13 amino acids. The J segment lost 4 bases and the V segment lost 9 bases, leaving 4 bases of the junction unmatched. The CDR3: CASSGTGTGELFF. In nucleotides, the CDR3 is TGTGCCAGTAGCGGGACGGGCACCGGGGAGCTGTTTTTT.

This clonotype came up once. The chain is built from TRBV15 and TRBJ2-3; 12 nucleotides line up with TRBD2. In germline, CDR1 is LNHNV, CDR2 YYDKDF (reference sequence). V trimming: 0 bases; J trimming: 0 bases; junction bases outside the gene matches: 7. The CDR3 is made up of 19 amino acids. The CDR3 spells CATSRERLAGASSTDTQYF. CDR3 coding DNA: TGTGCCACCAGCAGAGAAAGACTAGCGGGGGCCTCTAGCACAGATACGCAGTATTTT.

This chain uses TRBV29-1 with TRBJ1-1; possible D gene TRBD1, 5 bases. V gave up 6 bases and J gave up 1 base, with 15 bases separating them. Germline-derived CDR1 and CDR2 are SQVTM and ANQGSEA. The CDR3 totals 14 residues. The CDR3 is CSVGPGLGNTEAFF. CDR3 bases: TGCAGCGTCGGTCCAGGGTTGGGGAACACTGAAGCTTTCTTT.

This chain connects TRBV19 to TRBJ2-1; 8 bases are a match to TRBD1. Germline CDR1 reads LNHDA; CDR2 reads SQIVND (reference sequence). The J segment lost 8 bases and the V segment lost 5 bases, leaving 14 bases of the junction unmatched. The CDR3 spans 16 residues. The CDR3 sequence is CASSASGGSVVYEQFF. The CDR3 nucleotides read TGTGCCAGTAGTGCCTCAGGGGGCAGTGTGGTCTATGAGCAGTTCTTC.

This clonotype was observed a handful of times. The chain couples TRBV5-1 to TRBJ2-1; D is uncertain. The CDR3 has 16 amino acids. Trimming took 2 bases from V and 1 from J, leaving 13 bases between them. CDR1 and CDR2 (germline): SGHRS, YFSETQ. The CDR3 bases are TGCGCCAGCAGCTTAGGAACTCGACTGTCCTACAATGAGCAGTTCTTC. The encoded protein is CASSLGTRLSYNEQFF.

V gene TRBV7-9 combines with J gene TRBJ1-4; D ambiguous. The CDR3 is 15 amino acids. V lost 2 bases and J 5 bases, leaving 12 bases between the germline ends. Per the germline V gene, CDR1 is SEHNR and CDR2 is FQNEAQ (reference sequence). DNA of the CDR3: TGTGCCAGCAGCTTATCCAAGGGCTCAAATGAAAAACTGTTTTTT. Translation gives CASSLSKGSNEKLFF.

The V and J genes are TRBV20-1 and TRBJ2-1, with TRBD1 matching 11 bases. Germline trimming cut 3 bases from V and 6 bases from J; bases unmatched to any gene: 7. The germline CDR1 and CDR2 sequences are DFQATT and SNEGSKA (reference sequence). This CDR3 comprises 15 residues. The CDR3 DNA is TGCAGTGCTAGTTTTCTGGGACAGGGGGGCAATGAGCAGTTCTTC. Residues: CSASFLGQGGNEQFF.